This T cell receptor beta chain was captured by sequencing in a study of OX40 agonist ivuxolimab in advanced cancers. Across the whole study: The mean age was approximately 60 years, ranging from roughly 23 to 90, with 65% to 85% of participants male. Study-wide results and limits: Clonal expansion by week 6 occurred in CD4+ and CD8+ blood T cells (at 0.1 to 3.0 mg/kg). With doses of 0.1-3.0 mg/kg, partial responders showed among the lowest clonal expansion.

Profiling relied on immunoSEQ multiplex PCR, and the TCRdb table lists in-frame clones only, not all of them. Found here are around 71,000 clones, around 83% of them singletons; the top ten hold around 1%. To note about this clone: What it binds is not known.

The CDR3 is made up of 16 amino acids. V dropped 3 bases and J dropped 5 bases, with 17 bases sitting between them. The sample in question was CD4+ or CD8+ T cells sorted from blood, obtained in a trial of the OX40 agonist ivuxolimab. This chain joins TRBV23-1 and TRBJ1-5, with TRBD1 as a possible D gene (6 bases). TRBV23-1 is labeled an ORF, and its function is uncertain. The source is an adult with an advanced solid tumor such as melanoma, head and neck, liver or kidney cancer. The CDR3 coding sequence is TGCGCCAGCAGTCACACCGACAGGCCCGAGGATCAGCCCCAGCATTTT. Translated: CASSHTDRPEDQPQHF.